This TCR beta chain was retrieved from a study of T cell responses to AZD1222 COVID-19 vaccine. Clones were read by immunoSEQ multiplex PCR, and TCRdb kept only the in-frame ones, dropping some. The data contain tens of thousands of clones, 92% of them singletons. Second doses were pooled across both intervals (about 4 or about 12 weeks). Notes on this clone: Its specificity is not known.

CDR3 length: 15 residues. Germline CDR1 is MNHEY and CDR2 is SMNVEV (reference sequence). With 1 base removed from V and 9 bases from J, the gap between germline ends came to 13 bases. General study results and limits: Just 5 or 6 AZD1222 recipients tested seropositive at baseline. Spike was spanned by vaccine-associated CD4 TCRs, which were dominant at 160-218 and 743-854.

The sequences come from peripheral blood, collected 28 days after the second AZD1222 dose. The sequence came from an adult who received the AZD1222 COVID-19 vaccine. The chain recombines TRBV27 with TRBJ1-6; D gene uncertain. The CDR3 region has the DNA TGTGCCAGCAGTTTATGGTCCCCACGCGGTTCACCCCTCCACTTT. As protein: CASSLWSPRGSPLHF.